These 18 T cell receptor beta chains were sequenced from one sample in a study of OX40 agonist ivuxolimab in advanced cancers. Receptors were amplified or captured by the immunoSEQ multiplex PCR assay. TCRdb stores this immuneACCESS table with in-frame sequences only. Part of the clones is absent; in the studies checked, under half of the shortfall reflects unresolved V genes, and no reason is known for the rest. Counted in this sample were approximately 82,000 clones; around nine tenths of them appeared once. The leading ten clones occupy over 0.6% of the sample. Sequencing used CD4+ or CD8+ T cells sorted from blood, obtained in a trial of the OX40 agonist ivuxolimab. The receptors derive from an adult with an advanced solid tumor such as melanoma, head and neck, liver or kidney cancer.

This clone occurred once. The J gene is TRBJ2-1, the V gene TRBV10-3, with no clear D. V was clipped by 0 bases and J by 6 bases, with 6 bases between them. CDR3 length: 13 amino acids. CDR1 is ENHRY and CDR2 is SYGVKD in the germline V gene. DNA for the CDR3: TGTGCCATCAGTGAGTCGAATTCCAATGAGCAGTTCTTC. Encoded protein: CAISESNSNEQFF.

V and J are TRBV30 and TRBJ2-7; the match to TRBD1 covers 7 bases. Germline CDR1 GTSNPN, CDR2 SVGIG (reference sequence). The V and J ends lost 0 bases and 2 bases, in that order; junction bases with no gene match: 4. The CDR3 contains 14 residues. The CDR3 nucleotides read TGTGCCTGGAGTGTACGGACAGGAGCCTACGAGCAGTACTTC. Its protein product is CAWSVRTGAYEQYF.

The chain has TRBV5-4 and TRBJ1-1, with D possibly TRBD1 on 5 matching bases. The CDR3 runs 16 residues. Germline V gene data show CDR1 as SGHNT and CDR2 as YYREEE (reference sequence). V lost 2 bases, J lost 1 base, and 15 bases lay in between. The CDR3 loop is CASSFGAQRENTEAFF. Written as DNA, the CDR3 is TGTGCCAGCAGCTTTGGGGCACAAAGGGAGAACACTGAAGCTTTCTTT.

V and J are TRBV18 and TRBJ2-3, with D maybe TRBD1 (6 bases). Germline V lookup: CDR1 KGHSH, CDR2 LQKENI. The length of the CDR3 is 13 residues. V dropped 2 bases and J dropped 6 bases, with 9 bases sitting between them. CDR3 DNA sequence: TGTGCCAGCTCACCAAACAGGGAGGATACGCAGTATTTT. It translates to CASSPNREDTQYF.

This rearrangement joins TRBV27 to TRBJ2-5; 9 positions match TRBD1. CDR3 length: 14 amino acids. Trimming removed 4 bases from V and 4 bases from J; junction bases left unmatched: 4. CDR1 is MNHEY and CDR2 is SMNVEV in the germline V gene (reference sequence). The CDR3 loop is CASSSLQGAETQYF. The CDR3 DNA reads as TGTGCCAGCAGTTCTTTACAGGGGGCAGAGACCCAGTACTTC.

The J gene is TRBJ1-2, the V gene TRBV5-4; D is undetermined. V was shortened by 3 bases and J by 0 bases, with 9 bases between the two germline ends. CDR3 length equals 14 residues. The germline V gene encodes CDR1 SGHNT and CDR2 YYREEE (reference sequence). The CDR3 reads CASSSGYTNYGYTF. DNA for the CDR3: TGTGCCAGCAGCTCGGGGTATACTAACTATGGCTACACCTTC.

The chain uses TRBV11-1 and TRBJ2-2, with TRBD2 as a possible D gene (5 bases). The CDR3 consists of 14 residues. CDR1 and CDR2 from the germline V gene are SGHAT and FQDESV (reference sequence). V lost 7 bases and J 3 bases, leaving 12 bases between the germline ends. The CDR3 loop is CASKPADYTGELFF. The DNA of the CDR3 is TGTGCCAGCAAGCCAGCGGACTACACCGGGGAGCTGTTTTTT. Variable domain in full (rest from reference TRBV11-1 and TRBJ2-2): EAEVAQSPRYKITEKSQAVAFWCDPISGHATLYWYRQILGQGPELLVQFQDESVVDDSQLPKDRFSAERLKGVDSTLKIQPAELGDSAMYLCASKPADYTGELFFGEGSRLTVL.

The CDR3 nucleotides are TGTGCCAGCAGTTTATCGACGCCGAACACCGGGGAGCTGTTTTTT. Translated: CASSLSTPNTGELFF. V usage is TRBV28 and J usage is TRBJ2-2; no clear D gene. The CDR3 spans 15 residues. Trimming took 1 base from V and 0 from J, leaving 6 bases between them. CDR1 MDHEN and CDR2 SYDVKM come from the germline V gene.

The chain has TRBV9 and TRBJ2-1; unclear D gene. The CDR3 contains 12 residues. V lost 0 bases, J lost 8 bases, and 6 bases lay in between. The V gene's germline CDR1 is SGDLS and CDR2 YYNGEE. CDR3 sequence reads: CASSVDTDEQFF. DNA for the CDR3: TGTGCCAGCAGCGTAGATACCGATGAGCAGTTCTTC.

The genes are TRBV30 and TRBJ2-3; D might be TRBD2 (6 bases). Trimming stripped 1 base from V and 3 bases from J, with 11 bases between. CDR1 GTSNPN and CDR2 SVGIG come from the germline V gene (reference sequence). The CDR3 length is 14 residues. CDR3 sequence: CAWSGLGGTDTQYF. The CDR3 nucleotides are TGTGCCTGGAGTGGACTCGGGGGAACAGATACGCAGTATTTT.

The CDR3 DNA is TGTGCCAGCAGCTTAGGCCTTATCATTGCGGGAGGCCCGTACAATGAGCAGTTCTTC. Protein: CASSLGLIIAGGPYNEQFF. This chain links TRBV13 with TRBJ2-1; 8 bases map to TRBD2. CDR3 length: 19 amino acids. V dropped 0 bases and J dropped 4; count of bases not matched to a gene: 14. CDR1 is PRHDT and CDR2 is FYEKMQ in the germline V gene (reference sequence).

V gene TRBV7-9 combines with J gene TRBJ2-5, with D uncertain. With 5 bases removed from V and 2 bases from J, the gap between germline ends came to 6 bases. Germline V gene data show CDR1 as SEHNR and CDR2 as FQNEAQ (reference sequence). The CDR3 contains 12 residues. The CDR3 here is CASSPGQETQYF. The CDR3 DNA sequence: TGTGCCAGCAGCCCCGGTCAAGAGACCCAGTACTTC.

The V call is TRBV10-1, the J call TRBJ2-1; TRBD2 is a possible D gene (5 bases). V lost 0 bases to trimming and J lost 13 bases, with 16 bases between them. The germline V gene encodes CDR1 WNHNN and CDR2 SYGVQD (reference sequence). The CDR3 loop spans 14 amino acids. CDR3 coding DNA: TGCGCCAGCAGTGAGTCGATATCGGGAAGCGGCCAGTTCTTC. Its translation is CASSESISGSGQFF.

The chain employs TRBV5-1 and TRBJ1-2; D is ambiguous. The CDR3 runs 13 residues. CDR1 and CDR2 (germline): SGHRS, YFSETQ. The V and J ends lost 4 bases and 4 bases respectively, with 11 bases between them. The CDR3 reads CASSPLDGYGYTF. DNA for the CDR3: TGCGCCAGCAGCCCACTGGACGGCTATGGCTACACCTTC.

The rearrangement joins TRBV30 to TRBJ1-2; no firm D call. The V end lost 4 bases, the J end lost 7 bases, and 13 bases lay between the germline ends. This CDR3 has 12 amino acids. Germline assignment: CDR1 GTSNPN and CDR2 SVGIG (reference sequence). The DNA of the CDR3 is TGTGCCTGGACTGTACGTGAGGGTGGCTACACCTTC. Protein product: CAWTVREGGYTF.

The rearrangement uses TRBV19 and TRBJ2-5, with D perhaps being TRBD1 or TRBD2 (5 bases each). The CDR3 is made up of 15 amino acids. The germline V gene encodes CDR1 LNHDA and CDR2 SQIVND (reference sequence). V lost 6 bases, J lost 4 bases, and 18 bases lay in between. The DNA of the CDR3 is TGTGCCAGTAGACAAGGAGTGGGGGTCGTAGAGACCCAGTACTTC. It encodes CASRQGVGVVETQYF.

This chain's CDR3 is CASGATSALAKNIQYF. CDR3 coding DNA: TGTGCCAGCGGGGCAACTAGCGCCTTAGCCAAAAACATTCAGTACTTC. The V gene is TRBV2, the J gene TRBJ2-4, with TRBD2 matching over 7 bases. This CDR3 is built from 16 residues. Per the germline V gene, CDR1 is SNHLY and CDR2 is FYNNEI. The V segment lost 8 bases and the J segment 0 bases; nucleotides outside the gene matches: 10.

The CDR3 spells CASSPPRPSPLHF. In nucleotides, the CDR3 is TGTGCCAGCTCACCACCGAGGCCATCACCCCTCCACTTT. The rearrangement joins TRBV18 to TRBJ1-6; D is uncertain. Trimming removed 0 bases at V and 10 bases at J, with 7 bases between. There are 13 residues in the CDR3. Germline V gene data show CDR1 as KGHSH and CDR2 as LQKENI.